Here is one TCR beta chain with its context. The sample's time point: after dendritic cell vaccination, including at tumor progression/relapse. This record belongs to a study of glioma-infiltrating T cells after dendritic cell vaccination. Clones were sequenced by immunoSEQ multiplex PCR, and TCRdb holds only the in-frame ones, with some missing. The sample records roughly 56,000 clones, about 84% being singletons. Trimming took 8 bases from V and 3 from J, leaving 13 bases between them. Germline-derived CDR1 and CDR2 are MNHEY and SMNVEV (reference sequence). This CDR3 comprises 13 residues. This specimen was blood, taken after dendritic cell vaccination. The J gene is TRBJ1-1, the V gene TRBV27; TRBD1 might be the D (5 bases). This receptor was taken from a human donor with glioblastoma. DNA for the CDR3: TGTGCCAGCGCCCCGAGGACATACACTGAAGCTTTCTTT. This translates into CASAPRTYTEAFF.